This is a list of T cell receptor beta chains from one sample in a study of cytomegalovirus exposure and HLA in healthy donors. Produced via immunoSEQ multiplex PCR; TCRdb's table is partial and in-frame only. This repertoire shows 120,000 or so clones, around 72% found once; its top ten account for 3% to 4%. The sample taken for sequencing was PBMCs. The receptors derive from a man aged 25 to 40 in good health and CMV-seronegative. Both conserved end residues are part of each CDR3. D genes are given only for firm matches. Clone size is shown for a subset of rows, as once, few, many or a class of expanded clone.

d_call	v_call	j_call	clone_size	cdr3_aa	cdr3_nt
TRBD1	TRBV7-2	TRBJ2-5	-	CASSPPARGETQYF	TGTGCCAGCAGTCCACCAGCCAGGGGGGAGACCCAGTACTTC
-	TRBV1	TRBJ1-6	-	CTSSLGRFNSPLHF	TGCACCAGCAGCCTGGGGCGCTTCAATTCACCCCTCCACTTT
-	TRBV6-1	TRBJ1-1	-	CASSPTGIDSEAFF	TGTGCCAGCAGTCCCACAGGAATTGACAGTGAAGCTTTCTTT
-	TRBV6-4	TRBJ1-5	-	CASSDEPGLNQPQHF	TGTGCCAGCAGTGACGAACCGGGACTAAATCAGCCCCAGCATTTT
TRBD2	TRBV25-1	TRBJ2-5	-	CASSEFGGEETQYF	TGTGCCAGCAGTGAATTTGGGGGGGAGGAGACCCAGTACTTC
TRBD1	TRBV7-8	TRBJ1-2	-	CASSLDRAGGYTF	TGTGCCAGCAGCTTGGACAGGGCGGGGGGCTACACCTTC
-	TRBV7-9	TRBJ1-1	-	CASSFLRSNTEAFF	TGTGCCAGCAGCTTTCTACGGTCGAACACTGAAGCTTTCTTT
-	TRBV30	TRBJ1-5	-	CAWSVLAGNQPQHF	TGTGCCTGGAGTGTACTGGCAGGGAATCAGCCCCAGCATTTT
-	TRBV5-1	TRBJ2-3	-	CASSGTQLTDTQYF	TGCGCCAGCTCCGGGACTCAACTCACAGATACGCAGTATTTT
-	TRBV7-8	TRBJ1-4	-	CASSLYQGWTEKLFF	TGTGCCAGCAGCTTATATCAGGGGTGGACCGAAAAACTGTTTTTT
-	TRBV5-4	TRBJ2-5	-	CASSLAAGETQYF	TGTGCCAGCAGCTTGGCCGCGGGAGAGACCCAGTACTTC
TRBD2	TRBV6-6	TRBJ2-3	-	CASSYAGGPVDTQYF	TGTGCCAGCAGTTACGCGGGGGGGCCCGTAGATACGCAGTATTTT
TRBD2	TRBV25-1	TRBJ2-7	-	CASSELAGYEQYF	TGTGCCAGCAGTGAATTAGCGGGCTACGAGCAGTACTTC
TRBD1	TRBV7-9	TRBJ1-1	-	CASDYRGGTEAFF	TGTGCCAGCGACTACAGGGGGGGCACTGAAGCTTTCTTT
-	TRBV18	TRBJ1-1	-	CASSPVTGLNTEAFF	TGTGCCAGCTCACCCGTGACAGGATTGAACACTGAAGCCTTCTTT
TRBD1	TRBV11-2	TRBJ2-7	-	CASRTPGTAPYEQYF	TGTGCCAGCAGAACACCCGGGACAGCACCCTACGAGCAGTACTTC
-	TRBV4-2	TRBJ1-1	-	CASSPHPQVPNTEAFF	TGTGCCAGCAGCCCACACCCACAGGTACCGAACACTGAAGCTTTCTTT
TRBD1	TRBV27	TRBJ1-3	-	CASSRDRGLGNTIYF	TGTGCCAGCAGTCGGGACAGGGGCCTTGGAAACACCATATATTTT
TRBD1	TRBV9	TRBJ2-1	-	CASSARGQEIYNEQFF	TGTGCCAGCAGCGCCCGTGGACAGGAGATTTACAATGAGCAGTTCTTC
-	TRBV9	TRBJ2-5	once	CASSKGGLYQETQYF	TGTGCCAGCAGCAAGGGGGGGTTGTACCAAGAGACCCAGTACTTC
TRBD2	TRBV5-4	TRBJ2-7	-	CASSERTSGGNEQYF	TGTGCCAGCAGCGAAAGGACTAGCGGGGGGAACGAGCAGTACTTC
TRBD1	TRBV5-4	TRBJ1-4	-	CASSFDKGARGEKLFF	TGTGCCAGCAGCTTCGATAAGGGGGCTAGAGGGGAAAAACTGTTTTTT
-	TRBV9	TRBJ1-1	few	CASSASDRMNTEAFF	TGTGCCAGCAGCGCCAGCGACCGCATGAACACTGAAGCTTTCTTT
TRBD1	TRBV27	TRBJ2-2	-	CASSYGTGNTGELFF	TGTGCCAGCAGTTACGGGACAGGGAACACCGGGGAGCTGTTTTTT
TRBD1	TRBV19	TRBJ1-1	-	CASITGGWQAFF	TGTGCCAGTATTACAGGGGGCTGGCAAGCTTTCTTT
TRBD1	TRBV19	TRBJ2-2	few	CASSMGTGANTGELFF	TGTGCCAGTAGTATGGGGACAGGGGCAAACACCGGGGAGCTGTTTTTT
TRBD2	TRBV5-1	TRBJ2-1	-	CASRIAGGDNEQFF	TGCGCCAGCCGCATAGCGGGGGGGGACAATGAGCAGTTCTTC
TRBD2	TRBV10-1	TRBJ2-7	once	CASSEFGAGETYEQYF	TGCGCCAGCAGTGAATTTGGAGCGGGGGAAACCTACGAGCAGTACTTC
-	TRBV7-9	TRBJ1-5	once	CASSFYGPGNQPQHF	TGTGCCAGCAGCTTCTACGGACCGGGGAATCAGCCCCAGCATTTT
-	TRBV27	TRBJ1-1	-	CASSLPGAEAFF	TGTGCCAGCAGTTTACCAGGGGCTGAAGCTTTCTTT
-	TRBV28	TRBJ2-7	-	CASTPWAGPNGDEQYF	TGTGCCAGCACCCCCTGGGCGGGGCCGAACGGCGACGAGCAGTACTTC
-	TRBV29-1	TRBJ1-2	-	CSSQTSGNYGYTF	TGCAGCTCCCAAACGTCAGGGAACTATGGCTACACCTTC
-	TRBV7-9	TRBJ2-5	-	CASSSWTAQETQYF	TGTGCCAGCAGCTCATGGACAGCCCAAGAGACCCAGTACTTC
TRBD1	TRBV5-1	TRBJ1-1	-	CASSADRGLVNTEAFF	TGCGCCAGCAGCGCCGACAGGGGGCTAGTGAACACTGAAGCTTTCTTT
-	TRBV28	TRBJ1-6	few	CASRKTTRSSYNSPLHF	TGTGCCAGCAGGAAAACGACTCGCAGTTCCTATAATTCACCCCTCCACTTT
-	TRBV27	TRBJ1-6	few	CASSPRGGLYNSPLHF	TGTGCCAGCAGTCCGAGGGGGGGCCTCTATAATTCACCCCTCCACTTT
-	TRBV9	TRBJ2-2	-	CASSVVFGLGPNTGELFF	TGTGCCAGCAGCGTAGTATTCGGGTTGGGGCCGAACACCGGGGAGCTGTTTTTT
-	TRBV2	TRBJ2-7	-	CASVRTPDSSYEQYF	TGTGCCAGCGTGAGGACCCCTGACAGCTCCTACGAGCAGTACTTC
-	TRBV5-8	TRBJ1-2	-	CASSLALWEGYTF	TGTGCCAGCAGCTTGGCCCTATGGGAGGGCTACACCTTC
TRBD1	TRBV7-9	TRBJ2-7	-	CASSRGQGLGEQYF	TGTGCCAGCAGCCGCGGACAGGGGCTGGGAGAGCAGTACTTC
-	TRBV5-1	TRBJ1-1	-	CASREGMNTEAFF	TGCGCCAGCAGAGAGGGCATGAACACTGAAGCTTTCTTT